Sequencing of this T cell receptor (beta chain) was carried out in a study of cytomegalovirus exposure and HLA in healthy donors. Study-wide results and limits: The study carried out a later analysis of TCR beta sequences. It associated approximately 17,000 of them with specific HLA alleles at a false discovery rate of 0.05. CMV serostatus stood as the only immune exposure information on hand. According to an earlier analysis, most TCR beta V segments yielded productive rearrangements about 90% or about 30% of the time.

The V and J ends lost 2 bases and 0 bases respectively, with 13 bases between them. The CDR3 loop spans 15 amino acids. Germline assignment: CDR1 GTSNPN and CDR2 SVGIG (reference sequence). This clone was counted once. Its target is not known. The PCR was carried out with 60 Vbeta primers and 13 Jbeta primers. The method was immunoSEQ multiplex PCR; TCRdb's version includes in-frame clones alone and lacks a portion of them. The sample has more than 80,000 clones; approximately 79% are singletons. This TCR was sampled from a man aged 60-69 years in good health and CMV-seronegative. The specimen sequenced was PBMCs. The chain carries TRBV30 and TRBJ1-2, with TRBD1 as a possible D gene (5 bases). Here the CDR3 reads CAWSRTPGPNYGYTF. The CDR3 DNA sequence: TGTGCCTGGAGTAGGACACCTGGACCTAACTATGGCTACACCTTC.